This is a list of T cell receptor beta chains from one sample in a study of T cell responses to AZD1222 COVID-19 vaccine. Clones were read by immunoSEQ multiplex PCR, and TCRdb kept only the in-frame ones, dropping some. This table holds roughly 70,000 clones, roughly 87% found once. This material consisted of peripheral blood, taken on day 0 of AZD1222 vaccination. The receptor source for this set is an adult in good health. Each CDR3 is given with its conserved first and last residue. Each record gives: J gene, D gene, CDR3 length, V gene, clone size, CDR3 DNA, CDR3 protein. A D gene is named only where the DNA matches it firmly. Where a row states a size, it is once, few, many or the class of an expanded clone; other rows omit it.

TRBJ1-2 | TRBD1 | 16 | TRBV7-2 | NA | TGTGCCGGTGGGCAGGGGACAGGGGGGTCGGTCTATGGCTACACCTTC | CAGGQGTGGSVYGYTF
TRBJ1-1 | TRBD1 | 14 | TRBV10-3 | NA | TGTGCCATCAACCGGGACAGGGCGAACACTGAAGCTTTCTTT | CAINRDRANTEAFF
TRBJ2-7 | TRBD1 | 14 | TRBV5-6 | once | TGTGCCAGCAGCTTGGGGCAGGGGGACTACGAGCAGTACTTC | CASSLGQGDYEQYF
TRBJ1-2 | NA | 13 | TRBV5-5 | NA | TGTGCCAGCAGCTTTGAGGGTGACTATGGCTACACCTTC | CASSFEGDYGYTF
TRBJ1-1 | NA | 14 | TRBV19 | NA | TGTGCCAGTAGTTTTCTAGGACACCACACTGAAGCTTTCTTT | CASSFLGHHTEAFF
TRBJ2-3 | TRBD2 | 19 | TRBV4-3 | NA | TGCGCCAGCAGCCAGGACAGAATTTCCGCGGGGGGGACGGTAGATACGCAGTATTTT | CASSQDRISAGGTVDTQYF
TRBJ1-2 | NA | 11 | TRBV6-5 | NA | TGTGCCAGCACGCAGGCCTATGGCTACACCTTC | CASTQAYGYTF
TRBJ2-2 | TRBD2 | 17 | TRBV5-4 | NA | TGTGCCAGCAGCTTGGCCGGAGCGGGAGTCAGTCCCGGGGAGCTGTTTTTT | CASSLAGAGVSPGELFF
TRBJ2-1 | TRBD2 | 17 | TRBV29-1 | NA | TGCAGCGTTGATGCTATGGCGGGAGGGCCAATTCCGGATGAGCAGTTCTTC | CSVDAMAGGPIPDEQFF
TRBJ2-7 | NA | 12 | TRBV30 | NA | TGTGCCTGGAGCCCCTCTCGACAGATCCAGTACTTC | CAWSPSRQIQYF